This TCR beta chain came from a study of T cell clonality in common variable immunodeficiency (dated by TCRdb to between 2015 and 2017). Findings and caveats that apply to the study as a whole: Correlations of repertoire features with clinical complications were constrained by heterogeneity among patients within the CVID cohort. According to the authors, figuring out what caused the increased clonality in CVID would require sequencing the repertoires of T cell subpopulations. Increased TCRbeta clonality was found in CVID subjects compared with healthy controls (t-test p = 0.018), with the increase being most characteristic of about a third of subjects. Even though DNA input was the same, control samples had an average of about 89,000 unique sequences each, compared with approximately 30,000 in CVID samples. CVID TCRbeta sequences were reported to have fewer deletions and N-nucleotide insertions and to lack highly modified clones with 13 or more V deletions. CVID subjects shared fewer TCRbeta clones with each other than healthy controls did (p < 0.0001).

This clone was detected ten times or more. Its antigen has not been determined. From the germline J gene comes the end of the CDR3, since the read stops 3 residues before it. The CDR3, from cysteine to phenylalanine, totals 14 residues. The 33 bases shown cover part of the CDR3, and their frame starts at base 1. For this chain, trimming is 5 bases at the V end and 8 bases at the J end, and the number of junction bases without a gene match is 9. CDR1 and CDR2 (MGHRA, YSYEKL) derive from the germline V gene. Most of the CVID patients and most of the healthy controls were of Caucasian heritage. Heparinized peripheral whole blood samples of about 5 to 8.5 ml were collected from each donor. Genomic DNA from adults with common variable immune deficiency (CVID) and from healthy adult controls was used to sequence TCRbeta CDR3 repertoires. A total of roughly 22 healthy adult volunteers (roughly 12 female and approximately 10 male; age range roughly 23 to 75 years, mean age around 35) were included in the control group. To isolate peripheral blood mononuclear cells, diluted blood was subjected to density centrifugation over Hypaque 1077 or Ficoll-Paque. Unsorted mononuclear cells served as the source of genomic DNA, which was extracted either by Qiagen column purification or by a centrifugation-based method.

For sequencing input, CVID and control samples contributed equivalent amounts of genomic DNA. For every sample, a 60 bp segment covering the rearranged TCRbeta CDR3 region was amplified and then sequenced. The immunoSEQ assay, a bias-corrected multiplex PCR combined with high-throughput sequencing, was used to amplify TCRbeta. The study's processing was this. Every unique nucleotide sequence counted as a clone and was annotated with V, D and J genes, copy number and frequency. Sequences were labeled productive if in frame, and non-productive if out of frame or containing stop codons. As previously described, clonality was calculated on the basis of Shannon's entropy. Mean CDR3 Kyte-Doolittle hydropathy was derived from the predicted amino acid sequences of productive clones. The R hclust function was used to hierarchically cluster scaled V gene usage with Manhattan distance and complete linkage. Clone sharing by CDR3 amino acid sequence was assessed by resampling 12 repertoires per group over 100 rounds. The repertoires were searched for about 68 published EBV-specific TCRbeta sequences and 200 to 300 published CMV-specific TCRbeta sequences. Two CVID samples that yielded fewer than 10,000 sequences were excluded from the analysis, so approximately 40 CVID repertoires were retained. TCRdb mirrors the immuneACCESS table, restricted to in-frame sequences. Some clones are absent from its copies; in checked studies, under half trace to an unresolved V gene, and the reason for the others is unknown. The V and J calls and clone size were taken over from that table, and D and trimming were inferred from the DNA. This sample has around 39,000 clones in the table, none counted a single time. Approximately 3.6% of the sample rests with the top ten.

Sequencing was performed on peripheral blood mononuclear cells. The rearranged chain carries TRBV4-1 and TRBJ2-1, with TRBD2 matching 7 junction bases. The origin of this receptor is a person aged 18-69 years in good health. The CDR3 protein is CASSSTSPVDEQFF. The DNA read from the CDR3 is TGCGCCAGCAGCTCGACTAGCCCCGTCGATGAG.